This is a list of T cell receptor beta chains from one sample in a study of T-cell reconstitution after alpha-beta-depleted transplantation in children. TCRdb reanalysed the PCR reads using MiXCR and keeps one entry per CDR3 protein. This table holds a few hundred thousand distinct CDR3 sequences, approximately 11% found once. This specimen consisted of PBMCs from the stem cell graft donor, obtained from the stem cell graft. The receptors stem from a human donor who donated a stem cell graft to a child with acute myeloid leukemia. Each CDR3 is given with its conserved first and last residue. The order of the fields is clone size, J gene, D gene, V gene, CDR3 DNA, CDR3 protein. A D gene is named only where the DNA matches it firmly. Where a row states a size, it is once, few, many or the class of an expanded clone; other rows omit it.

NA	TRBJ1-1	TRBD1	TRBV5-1	TGCGCCAGCAGCTTACGACAGGGGTACACTGAAGCTTTCTTT	CASSLRQGYTEAFF
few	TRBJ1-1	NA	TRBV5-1	TGCGCCAGCAGCTTGGACCCTGACGGGGGTGAAGCTTTCTTT	CASSLDPDGGEAFF
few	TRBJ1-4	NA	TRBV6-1	TGTGCCAGCAGTCCTCTCCCCGGGACACCTGATGAAAAACTGTTTTTT	CASSPLPGTPDEKLFF
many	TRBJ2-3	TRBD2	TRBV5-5	TGTGCCAGCATTTCACTAGCGGGGGGCACAGATACGCAGTATTTT	CASISLAGGTDTQYF
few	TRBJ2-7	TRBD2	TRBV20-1	TGCAGTGCTAGAGATTCGCGCGGGAGGGCCAATTACGAGCAGTACTTC	CSARDSRGRANYEQYF
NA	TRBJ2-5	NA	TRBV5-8	TGTGCCAGCAGCTTTACTAACCTAGAGACCCAGTACTTC	CASSFTNLETQYF
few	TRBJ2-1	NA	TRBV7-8	TGTGCCAGCAGCCCGAAAGACTGGGAGAATAACAATGAGCAGTTCTTC	CASSPKDWENNNEQFF
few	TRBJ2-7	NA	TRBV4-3	TGCGCCAGCAGCCAAGGGATGACTGGTGGGGAGCAGTACTTC	CASSQGMTGGEQYF
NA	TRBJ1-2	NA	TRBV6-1	TGTGCCAGCAGTGAGAGGGCAGGGCCTAGCCCCCAGGGCGGCTACACCTTC	CASSERAGPSPQGGYTF
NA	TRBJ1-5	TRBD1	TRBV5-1	TGCGCCAGCAGCTTGGCCGGACAGGGAAGCAATCAGCCCCAGCATTTT	CASSLAGQGSNQPQHF
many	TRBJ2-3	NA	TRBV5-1	TGTGCCAGCAGCTTAGATGCAGATACGCAGTATTTT	CASSLDADTQYF
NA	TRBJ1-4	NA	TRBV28	TGTGCCAGCAGTTTAGAAGAAAAACTGTTTTTT	CASSLEEKLFF
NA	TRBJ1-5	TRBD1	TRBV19	TGTGCCAGTAGTATCCGACAGGGGGTGGCGGAGGGGAATCAGCCCCAGCATTTT	CASSIRQGVAEGNQPQHF
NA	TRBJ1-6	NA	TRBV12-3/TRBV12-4	TGTGCCAGCAGTTTACTGGGGGGAGGATATTCACCCCTCCACTTT	CASSLLGGGYSPLHF
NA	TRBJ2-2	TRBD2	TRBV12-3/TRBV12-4	TGTGCCAGCACCCTCCCCGGAGGACTAGACCACACCGGGGAGCTGTTTTTT	CASTLPGGLDHTGELFF
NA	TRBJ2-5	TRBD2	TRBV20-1	TGCAGTGGGGGACTAGCGGGAGGAGATGAGACCCAGTACTTC	CSGGLAGGDETQYF
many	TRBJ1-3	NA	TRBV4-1	TGCGCCAGCAGCCAAGAAGCGGCAGCCTCTGGAAACACCATATATTTT	CASSQEAAASGNTIYF
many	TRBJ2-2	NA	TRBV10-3	TGTGCCATCAGTCCTTTTGACAGGGAGCTGTTTTTT	CAISPFDRELFF
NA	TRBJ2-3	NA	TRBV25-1	TGTGCCAGCTTTGCCACAGATACGCAGTATTTT	CASFATDTQYF
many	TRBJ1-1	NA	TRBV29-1	TGCAGCGTTTCAGGGTGGCCAAACACTGAAGCTTTCTTT	CSVSGWPNTEAFF
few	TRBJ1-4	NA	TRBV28	TGTGCCAGCAGTTTAGCGGGTTTCGATGAAAAACTGTTTTTT	CASSLAGFDEKLFF
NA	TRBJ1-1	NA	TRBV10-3	TGTGCCATCAGTGAGTCGACGGTTGGCACTGAAGCTTTCTTT	CAISESTVGTEAFF
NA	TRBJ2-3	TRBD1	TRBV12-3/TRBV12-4	TGTGCCAGCAAGGGGGCAGGTATGGATACGCAGTATTTT	CASKGAGMDTQYF
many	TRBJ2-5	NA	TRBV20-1	TGCAGTGCTAAGGGGCAAGAGACCCAGTACTTC	CSAKGQETQYF
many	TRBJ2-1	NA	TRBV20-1	TGCAGTGCTACGGACACCAGCTCCTACAATGAGCAGTTCTTC	CSATDTSSYNEQFF
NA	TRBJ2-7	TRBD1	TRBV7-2	TGTGCCAGCAACAGACAGGGGGCGAACGAGCAGTACTTC	CASNRQGANEQYF
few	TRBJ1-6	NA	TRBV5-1	TGCGCCAGCAGCTTGGCCGGGGAGACTTTCGGTTCACCCCTCCACTTT	CASSLAGETFGSPLHF
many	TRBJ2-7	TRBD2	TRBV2	TGTGCCAGCAGTGAGGTGGCTAGCGGGAGCTACGAGCAGTACTTC	CASSEVASGSYEQYF
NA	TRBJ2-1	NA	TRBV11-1	TGTGCCAGCAGCTTAGATGGGGTGTGGCAAGAGGGGCACAATGAGCAGTTCTTC	CASSLDGVWQEGHNEQFF